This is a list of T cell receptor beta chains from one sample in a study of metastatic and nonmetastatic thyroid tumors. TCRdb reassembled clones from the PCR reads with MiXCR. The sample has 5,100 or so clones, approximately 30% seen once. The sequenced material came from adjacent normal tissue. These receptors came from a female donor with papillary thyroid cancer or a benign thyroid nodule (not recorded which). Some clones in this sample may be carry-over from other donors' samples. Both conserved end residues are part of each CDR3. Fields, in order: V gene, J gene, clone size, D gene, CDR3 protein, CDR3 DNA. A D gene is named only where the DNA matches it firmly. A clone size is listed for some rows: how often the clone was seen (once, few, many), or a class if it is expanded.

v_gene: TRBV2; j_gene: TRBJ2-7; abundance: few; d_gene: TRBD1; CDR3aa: CASVQGAPYEQYF; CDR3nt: TGTGCCAGTGTTCAGGGGGCCCCCTACGAGCAGTACTTC
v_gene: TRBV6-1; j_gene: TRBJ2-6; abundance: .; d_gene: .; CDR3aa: CASSEFTGQGANVLTF; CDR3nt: TGTGCCAGCAGTGAATTTACAGGGCAAGGGGCCAACGTCCTGACTTTC
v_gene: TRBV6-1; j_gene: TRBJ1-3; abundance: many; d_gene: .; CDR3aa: CASSLRASGFSGNTIYF; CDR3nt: TGTGCCAGCAGTCTCCGGGCATCAGGATTTTCTGGAAACACCATATATTTT
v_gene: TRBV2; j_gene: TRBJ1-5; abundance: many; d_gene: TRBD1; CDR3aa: CASSGNGQGQPQHF; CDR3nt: TGTGCCAGCAGCGGCAACGGACAGGGTCAGCCCCAGCATTTT
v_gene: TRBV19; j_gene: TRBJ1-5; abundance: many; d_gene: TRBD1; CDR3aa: CASSPGQRQPQHF; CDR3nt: TGTGCCAGTAGTCCGGGACAGAGGCAGCCCCAGCATTTT
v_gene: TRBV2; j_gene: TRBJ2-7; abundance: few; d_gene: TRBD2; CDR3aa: CASARTSSEIYEQYF; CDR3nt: TGTGCCAGCGCTAGGACTAGCAGTGAGATCTACGAGCAGTACTTC
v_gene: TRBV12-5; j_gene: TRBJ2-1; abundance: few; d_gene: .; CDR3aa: CASGFGLIDEQFF; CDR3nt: TGTGCTAGTGGTTTTGGACTAATAGATGAGCAGTTCTTC
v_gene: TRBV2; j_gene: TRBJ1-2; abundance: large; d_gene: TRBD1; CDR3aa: CASWDRGDGYTF; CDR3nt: TGTGCCAGCTGGGACAGGGGGGATGGCTACACCTTC
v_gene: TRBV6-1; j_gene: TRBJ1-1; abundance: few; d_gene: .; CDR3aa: CASSQKNRGLSNTEAFF; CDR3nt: TGTGCCAGCAGTCAGAAAAACCGGGGGCTATCGAACACTGAAGCTTTCTTT
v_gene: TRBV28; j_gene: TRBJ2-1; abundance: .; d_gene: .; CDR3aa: CASSIGSNEQFF; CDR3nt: TGTGCCAGCAGTATAGGGTCCAATGAGCAGTTCTTC
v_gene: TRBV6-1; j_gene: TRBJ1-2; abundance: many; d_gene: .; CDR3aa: CASSPATSGYTF; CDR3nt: TGTGCCAGCAGTCCAGCGACAAGTGGCTACACCTTC
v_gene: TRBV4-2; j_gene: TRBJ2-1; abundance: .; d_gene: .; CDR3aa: CASTTGTGTYNEQFF; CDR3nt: TGTGCCAGCACGACCGGGACGGGGACCTACAATGAGCAGTTCTTC
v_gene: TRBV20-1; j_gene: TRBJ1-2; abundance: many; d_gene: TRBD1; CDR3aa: CSAETGTGLGGSYGYTF; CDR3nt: TGCAGTGCTGAAACCGGGACAGGGCTAGGGGGTAGCTATGGCTACACCTTC
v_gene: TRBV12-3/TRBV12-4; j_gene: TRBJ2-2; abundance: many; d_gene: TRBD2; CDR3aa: CASKLAGGDTGELFF; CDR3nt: TGTGCCAGCAAGTTAGCGGGGGGCGACACCGGGGAGCTGTTTTTT
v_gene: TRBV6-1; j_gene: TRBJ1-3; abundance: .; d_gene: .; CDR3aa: CASRPLQRTGNTIYF; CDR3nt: TGTGCCAGCAGACCCCTACAGAGGACTGGAAACACCATATATTTT
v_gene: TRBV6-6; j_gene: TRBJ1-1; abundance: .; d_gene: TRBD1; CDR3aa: CASCYNRGHEAFF; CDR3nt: TGTGCCAGCTGTTACAACAGGGGGCATGAAGCTTTCTTT
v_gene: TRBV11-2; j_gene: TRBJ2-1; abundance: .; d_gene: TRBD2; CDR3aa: CASSLGYRGAYNEQFF; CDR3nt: TGTGCCAGCAGCTTAGGTTACCGGGGGGCCTACAATGAGCAGTTCTTC
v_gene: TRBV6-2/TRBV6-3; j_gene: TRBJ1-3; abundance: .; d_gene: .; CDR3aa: CASSYSGGSGNTIYF; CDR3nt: TGTGCCAGCAGTTACTCGGGAGGGTCTGGAAACACCATATATTTT
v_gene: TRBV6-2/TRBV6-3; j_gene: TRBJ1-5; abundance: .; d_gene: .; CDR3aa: CASSYGLAGQPQHF; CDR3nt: TGTGCCAGCAGTTACGGACTAGCGGGGCAGCCCCAGCATTTT
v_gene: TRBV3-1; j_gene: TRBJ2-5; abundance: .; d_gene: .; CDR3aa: CASSQVKGMASETQYF; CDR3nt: TGTGCCAGCAGCCAAGTCAAAGGGATGGCCTCAGAGACCCAGTACTTC
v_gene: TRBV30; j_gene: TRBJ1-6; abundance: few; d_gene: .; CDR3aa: CAWTGSYNSPLHF; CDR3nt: TGTGCCTGGACGGGCTCCTATAATTCACCCCTCCACTTT
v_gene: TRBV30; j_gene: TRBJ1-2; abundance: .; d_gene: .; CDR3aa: CAWSVLRRYGYTF; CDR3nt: TGTGCCTGGAGTGTACTTCGACGGTATGGCTACACCTTC
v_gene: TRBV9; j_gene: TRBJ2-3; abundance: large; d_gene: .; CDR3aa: CASSDPKGLYF; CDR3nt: TGTGCCAGCAGTGACCCGAAAGGGCTGTATTTT
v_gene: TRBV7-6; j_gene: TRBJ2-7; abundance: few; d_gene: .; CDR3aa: CASSLPGGLDEQYF; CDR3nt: TGTGCCAGCAGCCTACCGGGCGGGCTTGACGAGCAGTACTTC
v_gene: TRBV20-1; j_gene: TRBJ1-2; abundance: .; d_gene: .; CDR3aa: CSASTQGSNYSYTF; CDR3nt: TGCAGTGCTAGTACGCAGGGGTCTAACTATAGCTACACCTTC
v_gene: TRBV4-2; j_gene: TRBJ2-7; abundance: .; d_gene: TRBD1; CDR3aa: CASSQDGQGGKYEQYF; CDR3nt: TGTGCCAGCAGCCAAGATGGACAGGGCGGAAAGTACGAGCAGTACTTC
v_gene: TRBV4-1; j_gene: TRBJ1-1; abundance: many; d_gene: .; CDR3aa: CASSLGLNTEAFF; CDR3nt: TGCGCCAGCAGCCTTGGACTGAACACTGAAGCTTTCTTT
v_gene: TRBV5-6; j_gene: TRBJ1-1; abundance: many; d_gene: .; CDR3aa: CASSPGWVTEAFF; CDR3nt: TGTGCCAGCAGCCCGGGTTGGGTCACTGAAGCTTTCTTT
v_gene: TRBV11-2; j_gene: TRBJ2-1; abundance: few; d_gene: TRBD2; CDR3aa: CASSLDPSGRARYNEQFF; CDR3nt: TGTGCCAGCAGCTTAGATCCTAGCGGGAGGGCCAGGTACAATGAGCAGTTCTTC
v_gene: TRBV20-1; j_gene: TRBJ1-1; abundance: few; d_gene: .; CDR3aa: CSARDRMNTEAFF; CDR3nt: TGCAGTGCTAGAGATCGTATGAACACTGAAGCTTTCTTT
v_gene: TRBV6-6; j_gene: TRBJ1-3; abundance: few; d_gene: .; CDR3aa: CASSYIRGSGNTIYF; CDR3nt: TGTGCCAGCAGTTATATCAGGGGCTCTGGAAACACCATATATTTT
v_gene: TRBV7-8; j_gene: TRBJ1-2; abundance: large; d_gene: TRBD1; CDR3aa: CASSLAPTGDGYTF; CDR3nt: TGTGCCAGCAGCTTAGCGCCGACAGGGGATGGCTACACCTTC
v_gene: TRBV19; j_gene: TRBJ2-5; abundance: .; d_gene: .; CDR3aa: CASSLQETQYF; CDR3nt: TGTGCCAGTAGTCTGCAGGAGACCCAGTACTTC
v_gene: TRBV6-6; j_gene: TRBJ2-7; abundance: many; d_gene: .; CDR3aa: CASSYSRSNHEQYF; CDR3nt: TGTGCCAGCAGTTACTCGAGGTCTAACCACGAGCAGTACTTC
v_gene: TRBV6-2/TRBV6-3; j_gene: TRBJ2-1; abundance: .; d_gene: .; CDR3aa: CASSPRQIYNEKFF; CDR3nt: TGTGCCAGCAGTCCTCGACAGATCTACAATGAGAAGTTCTTC
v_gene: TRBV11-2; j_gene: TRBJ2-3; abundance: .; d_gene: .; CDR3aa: CASSLGAGGTDTQYF; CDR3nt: TGTGCCAGCAGCTTAGGGGCAGGGGGGACAGATACGCAGTATTTT
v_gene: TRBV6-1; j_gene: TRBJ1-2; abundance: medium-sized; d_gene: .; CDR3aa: CASSEADSSYGYTF; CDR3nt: TGTGCCAGCAGTGAAGCGGACAGCTCTTATGGCTACACCTTC
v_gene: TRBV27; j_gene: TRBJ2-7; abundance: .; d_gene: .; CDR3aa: CARRSPPGGATNSYEQYF; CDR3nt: TGTGCCAGGCGATCGCCACCCGGTGGTGCGACTAACTCCTACGAGCAGTACTTC
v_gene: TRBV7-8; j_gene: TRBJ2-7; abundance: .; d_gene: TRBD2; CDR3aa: CVSSQGRGIRSPNYEQYF; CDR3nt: TGTGTCAGCAGCCAAGGGCGGGGGATAAGGTCCCCTAACTACGAGCAGTACTTC
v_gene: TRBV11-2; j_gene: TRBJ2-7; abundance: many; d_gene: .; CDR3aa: CASSPRPGPYEQYF; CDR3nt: TGTGCCAGCAGCCCCCGGCCAGGGCCCTACGAGCAGTACTTC
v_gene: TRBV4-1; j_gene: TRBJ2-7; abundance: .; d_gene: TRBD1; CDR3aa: CASSQDLGSRDSLSSYEQYF; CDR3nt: TGCGCCAGCAGCCAAGATCTAGGCAGCCGGGACAGTCTAAGCTCCTACGAGCAGTACTTC
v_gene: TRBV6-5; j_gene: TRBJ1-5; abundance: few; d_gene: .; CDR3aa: CASSYPGLPQHF; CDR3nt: TGTGCCAGCAGTTACCCGGGCTTGCCCCAGCATTTT
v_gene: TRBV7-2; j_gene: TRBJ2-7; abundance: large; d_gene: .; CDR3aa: CASSLGYSEQYF; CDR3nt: TGTGCCAGCAGCTTAGGATATTCCGAGCAGTACTTC
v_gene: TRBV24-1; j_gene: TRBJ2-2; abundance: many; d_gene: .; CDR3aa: CATSPGEFGELFF; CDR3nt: TGTGCCACCAGCCCGGGAGAGTTCGGGGAGCTGTTTTTT
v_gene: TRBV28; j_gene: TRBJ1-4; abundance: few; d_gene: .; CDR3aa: CASSFRATNEKLFF; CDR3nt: TGTGCCAGCAGTTTCCGGGCAACTAATGAAAAACTGTTTTTT
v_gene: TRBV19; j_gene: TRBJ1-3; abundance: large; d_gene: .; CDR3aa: CASSPSMSSGNTIYF; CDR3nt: TGTGCCAGTTCCCCGTCCATGAGCTCTGGAAACACCATATATTTT
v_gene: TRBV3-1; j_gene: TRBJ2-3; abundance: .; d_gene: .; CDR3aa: CASSQDLNEGGTQYF; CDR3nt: TGTGCCAGCAGCCAAGATCTGAACGAGGGGGGTACGCAGTATTTT
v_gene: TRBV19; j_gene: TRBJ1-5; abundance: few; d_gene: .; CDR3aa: CASSIIAQNQPQHF; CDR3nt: TGTGCCAGTAGTATAATTGCACAGAATCAGCCCCAGCATTTT
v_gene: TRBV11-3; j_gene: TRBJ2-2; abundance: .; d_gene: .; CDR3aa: CASSSSGTNTGELFF; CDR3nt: TGTGCCAGCAGCTCGTCCGGGACTAACACCGGGGAGCTGTTTTTT
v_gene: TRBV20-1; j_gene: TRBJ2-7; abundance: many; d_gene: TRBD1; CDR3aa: CSARDWDRGYEQYF; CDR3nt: TGCAGTGCTAGAGATTGGGACAGGGGTTACGAGCAGTACTTC